The clone carrying this T cell receptor beta chain was seen at least ten times. The authors made TCR beta libraries by quantitative 5'-RACE with molecular barcodes. TCRdb passed the 5' RACE reads through MiXCR, listing each CDR3 protein once. Found here are 240,000 or so distinct CDR3 sequences, approximately 9% of them singletons; the top ten hold under 7.5%. This sample was taken from a study of CD8 T cells in ankylosing spondylitis. CDR1 and CDR2 from the germline V gene are DFQATT and SNEGSKA (reference sequence). Losses at the gene ends were 0 bases for V and 0 bases for J; bases not matched to a gene: 4. This CDR3 region has 16 residues.

This sequence was found in a male donor with ankylosing spondylitis or in good health (not recorded which). Material for sequencing was blood, either unsorted or a sorted T cell fraction (not recorded which). The chain links TRBV20-1 to TRBJ2-3, with TRBD2 identical over 9 bases. CDR3 in amino acids: CSARDRLADSTDTQYF. The CDR3 DNA reads as TGCAGTGCTAGAGATAGACTAGCGGATAGCACAGATACGCAGTATTTT.